This T cell receptor (beta chain) comes out of a study of CD8 T cells in ankylosing spondylitis. CDR3 length equals 11 residues. The V end lost 6 bases, the J end lost 6 bases, and 9 bases lay between the germline ends. This clonotype was seen ten or more times. TCRdb reprocessed the 5' RACE reads via MiXCR and lists one record per CDR3 protein. The sample has about 240,000 distinct CDR3 sequences; 8.2% are singletons. The V call is TRBV12-3 or TRBV12-4, the J call TRBJ2-7; D uncertain. The sequencing input was blood, either unsorted or a sorted T cell fraction (not recorded which). The receptor was derived from a female donor with ankylosing spondylitis or in good health (not recorded which). CDR3 nucleotides: TGTGCCAGCAGCCCCGATGTCGAGCAGTACTTC. It translates to CASSPDVEQYF.